In its sample, the clone carrying this T cell receptor beta chain was seen a few times. The target antigen is unknown. Clones were read by immunoSEQ multiplex PCR, and TCRdb kept only the in-frame ones, dropping some. The table has tens of thousands of clones, over 60% seen once; the top ten hold about 6%. Before sequencing took place, the ViraFEST assay used viral peptide pools to expand antigen-specific CD4+ T cells. Cells that had been cultured for roughly eleven days were the source of isolated CD4+ T cells. Each participant was administered two doses of either the BNT162b2 or the mRNA-1273 vaccine. The CDR3 consists of 17 residues. Germline V gene sequence: CDR1 SGHRS, CDR2 YFSETQ. Trimming stripped 2 bases from V and 7 bases from J, with 19 bases between. The entry originates in a study of vaccination effects on CD4 cells after COVID-19.

The TCR originated in a human donor who received a COVID-19 vaccine. Some clones in this sample may be carry-over from other donors' samples. This chain uses TRBV5-1 with TRBJ1-6; no firm D call. The source material was CD4+ T cells from PBMCs cultured with SARS-CoV-2 spike peptides, sampled after COVID-19 vaccination. CDR3 residues: CASSFGSSSSLNSPLHF. The CDR3, as DNA: TGCGCCAGCAGCTTCGGATCCTCGTCTTCGTTGAATTCACCCCTCCACTTT. The entire variable domain, with the rest obtained from reference TRBV5-1 and TRBJ1-6, is as follows: KAGVTQTPRYLIKTRGQQVTLSCSPISGHRSVSWYQQTPGQGLQFLFEYFSETQRNKGNFPGRFSGRQFSNSRSEMNVSTLELGDSALYLCASSFGSSSSLNSPLHFGNGTRLTVT.